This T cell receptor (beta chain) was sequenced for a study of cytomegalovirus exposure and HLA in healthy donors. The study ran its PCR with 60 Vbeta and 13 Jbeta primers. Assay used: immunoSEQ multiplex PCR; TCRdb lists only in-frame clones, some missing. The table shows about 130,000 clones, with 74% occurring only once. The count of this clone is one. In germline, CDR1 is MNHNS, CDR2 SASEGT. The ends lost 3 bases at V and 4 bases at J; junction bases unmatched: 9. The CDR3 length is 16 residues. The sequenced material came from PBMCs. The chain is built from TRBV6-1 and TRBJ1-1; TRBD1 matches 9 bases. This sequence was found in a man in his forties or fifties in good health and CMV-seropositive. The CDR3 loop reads CASSDRHGTGSTEAFF. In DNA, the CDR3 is TGTGCCAGCAGTGACAGGCACGGGACAGGGTCCACTGAAGCTTTCTTT.